This TCR beta chain stems from a study of blood T cell repertoires in COVID-19. Looking at the study overall: The study drew acute and convalescent COVID-19 samples from the United States, Italy and Spain. PBMCs, B-cell-depleted T cells, or T cells provided the cDNA or gDNA that made up the material.

As handled by the study authors: Estimation of nucleated cell counts was performed using reference gene primer amplification. Sequenced by immunoSEQ multiplex PCR; TCRdb stores in-frame clones only, minus some. V and J calls and clone size are copied from that table; D and trimming were computed from the DNA. The data show about 240,000 clones, roughly 83% seen once. Germline CDR1 is KGHSH and CDR2 is LQKENI. This CDR3 comprises 13 residues. Trimming pared 2 bases from V and 5 bases from J, leaving 9 bases between. This chain joins TRBV18 and TRBJ2-5; D gene unclear. This sequence originates from a woman aged 80 or older with acute or convalescent COVID-19. The sequencing input was peripheral blood. The DNA for the CDR3 is TGTGCCAGCTCACCAAGCGTCTGGGAGACCCAGTACTTC. Protein: CASSPSVWETQYF.